Here is one T cell receptor beta chain with its context. This specimen belongs to a study of blood T cell repertoires in COVID-19. Trimming removed 5 bases from V and 4 bases from J; junction bases left unmatched: 22. This CDR3 comprises 20 residues. The germline CDR1 and CDR2 sequences are LGHNT and FRNRAP. TCRdb's copy holds only in-frame clones and misses some; the assay was immunoSEQ multiplex PCR. The sample contains under 350,000 clones, 65% to 90% of which appear only once. The chain recombines TRBV12-5 with TRBJ2-2, with 7 bases lining up with TRBD2. The sequencing sample was made of peripheral blood. The source is a human donor in a cohort sampled during active COVID-19. The CDR3 DNA is TGTGCTAGTGGTCGCCGGGGAAGCGGGACCAATCCGCTGGTCACCGGGGAGCTGTTTTTT. Translated, it gives CASGRRGSGTNPLVTGELFF. The variable domain in full, completed from reference TRBV12-5 and TRBJ2-2, reads DARVTQTPRHKVTEMGQEVTMRCQPILGHNTVFWYRQTMMQGLELLAYFRNRAPLDDSGMPKDRFSAEMPDATLATLKIQPSEPRDSAVYFCASGRRGSGTNPLVTGELFFGEGSRLTVL.